The 25 T cell receptor beta chains reported below all come from one sample, sequenced in a study of chemoradiotherapy in HPV16-positive cancers. Here immunoSEQ multiplex PCR was the method, and the copy in TCRdb shows in-frame clones only, minus some. The sample records around 5,400 clones, 85% being singletons. The source material was tumor tissue, sampled from a patient who underwent chemoradiotherapy. All receptors come from a human donor with HPV-associated anogenital cancer.

The chain uses TRBV6-1 and TRBJ1-2, with 8 bases that match TRBD1. This CDR3 has 13 residues. V dropped 1 base and J dropped 7; count of bases not matched to a gene: 2. CDR1 and CDR2 from the germline V gene are MNHNS and SASEGT. CDR3 loop: CASSEDGTGGYTF. In DNA form, the CDR3 reads TGTGCCAGCAGTGAAGATGGGACAGGTGGCTACACCTTC.

The CDR3 nucleotides are TGCGCCAGCAGTGAGTCGAGTTTGGGAGAGCAGTACTTC. Translation: CASSESSLGEQYF. This chain connects TRBV10-2 to TRBJ2-7, with D hard to call. CDR1 is WSHSY, CDR2 SAAADI, per germline. V was trimmed by 0 bases and J by 7 bases, leaving 10 bases between them. This CDR3 comprises 13 residues.

The gene calls are TRBV7-9 and TRBJ1-1, with D possibly TRBD1 on 5 matching bases. CDR3 size: 16 residues. The germline gives CDR1 SEHNR, CDR2 FQNEAQ (reference sequence). V lost 2 bases, J lost 1 base, and 14 bases lay in between. CDR3 sequence reads: CASSLRSGGKNTEAFF. CDR3 DNA sequence: TGTGCCAGCAGCTTAAGGTCGGGGGGAAAGAACACTGAAGCTTTCTTT. The full variable domain, with the rest looked up from reference TRBV7-9 and TRBJ1-1, is DTGVSQNPRHKITKRGQNVTFRCDPISEHNRLYWYRQTLGQGPEFLTYFQNEAQLEKSRLLSDRFSAERPKGSFSTLEIQRTEQGDSAMYLCASSLRSGGKNTEAFFGQGTRLTVV.

In this sample, this clone turned up once. This sequence joins TRBV29-1 and TRBJ2-5; D is possibly TRBD2 (5 bases). Germline assignment: CDR1 SQVTM and CDR2 ANQGSEA. V was pared by 5 bases and J by 5 bases, with 9 bases between. This CDR3 spans 11 amino acids. The CDR3 DNA reads TGCAGCGTTAGGGAGTGGGAGACCCAGTACTTC. Translated: CSVREWETQYF.

The CDR3 bases are TGTGCCAGCAGCTTATTTGGCGGGGGGAAAGTCACCGGGGAGCTGTTTTTT. Translating it yields CASSLFGGGKVTGELFF. V gene TRBV5-4 combines with J gene TRBJ2-2; 8 bases line up with TRBD2. The CDR3 contains 17 residues. With V trimmed by 2 bases and J by 4 bases, 10 bases remained unmatched. Germline CDR1 reads SGHNT; CDR2 reads YYREEE (reference sequence).

The gene calls are TRBV15 and TRBJ1-2; a possible D gene is TRBD1 (6 bases). The V and J ends lost 3 bases and 3 bases respectively, with 14 bases between them. The CDR3 runs 15 residues. In germline, CDR1 is LNHNV, CDR2 YYDKDF (reference sequence). The DNA of the CDR3 is TGTGCCACCAGCAGCCTCAAGACAGGAGACTATGGCTACACCTTC. This sequence encodes CATSSLKTGDYGYTF.

The chain recombines TRBV6-1 with TRBJ2-7, with D hard to call. Germline V CDR1 and CDR2: MNHNS, SASEGT. CDR3 length: 12 residues. V gave up 1 base and J gave up 7 bases, with 8 bases separating them. CDR3 sequence: CASSEGLREQYF. In nucleotides, the CDR3 is TGTGCCAGCAGTGAAGGTCTGAGGGAGCAGTACTTC.

The chain is built from TRBV28 and TRBJ1-5; TRBD1 matches 8 bases. The germline gives CDR1 MDHEN, CDR2 SYDVKM. Germline trimming cut 8 bases from V and 7 bases from J; bases unmatched to any gene: 13. The CDR3 contains 15 residues. CDR3 in DNA: TGTGCCAGCTCTTCAGGACAGGGAAGGAACCAGCCCCAGCATTTT. Amino acids: CASSSGQGRNQPQHF. The complete variable domain, with remaining parts taken from reference TRBV28 and TRBJ1-5, reads DVKVTQSSRYLVKRTGEKVFLECVQDMDHENMFWYRQDPGLGLRLIYFSYDVKMKEKGDIPEGYSVSREKKERFSLILESASTNQTSMYLCASSSGQGRNQPQHFGDGTRLSIL.

This sequence joins TRBV9 and TRBJ2-7; D is undetermined. The CDR3 totals 12 residues. V was trimmed by 2 bases and J by 3 bases, leaving 6 bases between them. Germline V gene lookup returns CDR1 SGDLS and CDR2 YYNGEE. The DNA for the CDR3 is TGTGCCAGCAGCGTCCTGGGCTACGAGCAGTACGTC. This sequence encodes CASSVLGYEQYV.

This chain joins TRBV5-4 and TRBJ2-1; TRBD2 matches at 13 bases. This CDR3 is built from 16 residues. J lost 5 bases, V lost 4 bases, and 6 bases had no gene match. Germline V gene sequence: CDR1 SGHNT, CDR2 YYREEE (reference sequence). The CDR3 protein is CASSTGLAGVHNEQFF. The CDR3 DNA sequence: TGTGCCAGCAGCACAGGACTAGCGGGGGTGCACAATGAGCAGTTCTTC.

CDR3 region: CASSVNRASYTF. As DNA, the CDR3 is TGTGCCAGCAGCGTAAACAGGGCGAGCTACACCTTC. The J gene is TRBJ1-2, the V gene TRBV5-6; D possibly corresponds to TRBD1 (6 bases). CDR3 length: 12 amino acids. The V and J ends lost 4 bases and 9 bases respectively, with 13 bases between them. Germline CDR1 SGHDT, CDR2 YYEEEE.

The chain is built from TRBV6-5 and TRBJ2-1; possibly TRBD1 for D (6 bases). The CDR3 consists of 15 residues. Germline assignment: CDR1 MNHEY and CDR2 SVGAGI. V was pared by 4 bases and J by 7 bases, with 17 bases between. CDR3 residues: CASSSSAQGLNEQFF. The CDR3 bases are TGTGCCAGCAGTTCCTCGGCACAGGGTCTGAATGAGCAGTTCTTC.

This chain connects TRBV9 to TRBJ1-2; no definite D call. This CDR3 has 13 residues. CDR1 is SGDLS, CDR2 YYNGEE, per germline. V was pared by 3 bases and J by 0 bases, with 6 bases between. The CDR3 nucleotides read TGTGCCAGCAGCGAATCAACTAACTATGGCTACACCTTC. This codes for CASSESTNYGYTF. Supplemented by reference TRBV9 and TRBJ1-2, the full variable domain reads DSGVTQTPKHLITATGQRVTLRCSPRSGDLSVYWYQQSLDQGLQFLIQYYNGEERAKGNILERFSAQQFPDLHSELNLSSLELGDSALYFCASSESTNYGYTFGSGTRLTVV.

CDR3 sequence reads: CASSDRPGGYTF. Written as DNA, the CDR3 is TGTGCCAGCAGTGACCGACCGGGGGGCTACACCTTC. The chain carries TRBV6-1 and TRBJ1-2; D remains unclear. The V gene's germline CDR1 is MNHNS and CDR2 SASEGT. V was trimmed by 3 bases and J by 8 bases, leaving 10 bases between them. The CDR3 extends over 12 amino acids.

In this sample, this clone turned up once. The V call is TRBV7-3, the J call TRBJ2-1; D gene uncertain. The germline gives CDR1 SGHTA, CDR2 FQGTGA. V was cut by 1 base and J by 3 bases, with 13 bases left in between. This CDR3 region has 16 residues. CDR3 residues: CASSLIARPSYNEQFF. In nucleotides, the CDR3 is TGTGCCAGCAGCTTAATCGCCCGACCAAGCTACAATGAGCAGTTCTTC.

The chain recombines TRBV27 with TRBJ1-1; D unclear. Trimming took 3 bases from V and 3 from J, leaving 8 bases between them. The CDR3 extends over 13 amino acids. Germline values: CDR1 MNHEY, CDR2 SMNVEV (reference sequence). For the CDR3, the DNA is TGTGCCAGCAGTTTCAGGTGGGACACTGAAGCTTTCTTT. Residues: CASSFRWDTEAFF.

The rearrangement links TRBV6-5 to TRBJ2-1; weak D call: TRBD2 (6 bases). The CDR3 is made up of 14 amino acids. Trimming cost V 10 bases and J 8 bases, with 21 bases left between them. The germline V gene has CDR1 MNHEY and CDR2 SVGAGI. The CDR3 spells CATGRAGWGDEQFF. Written as DNA, the CDR3 is TGTGCCACCGGGCGGGCAGGGTGGGGGGATGAGCAGTTCTTC.

The chain links TRBV5-6 to TRBJ1-5; weak D call: TRBD1 (6 bases). The germline CDR1 and CDR2 sequences are SGHDT and YYEEEE. V dropped 2 bases and J dropped 1 base, with 16 bases sitting between them. The CDR3 has 17 residues. CDR3 sequence reads: CASSFRGGGGSNQPQHF. The CDR3 DNA is TGTGCCAGCAGCTTTAGGGGGGGAGGAGGGAGCAATCAGCCCCAGCATTTT.

The rearrangement uses TRBV10-3 and TRBJ2-5, with 7 bases lining up with TRBD2. The V gene end was trimmed by 0 bases and the J gene end by 6 bases; junction bases not matched to a gene: 10. The CDR3 sequence is 16 residues long. Germline V CDR1 and CDR2: ENHRY, SYGVKD. CDR3 nucleotide sequence: TGTGCCATCAGTGAGTCGGGGGAGGGAGTAGGAAAGACCCAGTACTTC. Translated, it gives CAISESGEGVGKTQYF.

This clone was seen once. J is TRBJ2-7 and V is TRBV28; TRBD2 might be the D (6 bases). The CDR3 is 13 amino acids. With 3 bases removed from V and 7 bases from J, the gap between germline ends came to 13 bases. In germline, CDR1 is MDHEN, CDR2 SYDVKM. CDR3: CASSFIGAGEQYF. The CDR3 DNA reads as TGTGCCAGCAGTTTTATTGGTGCGGGGGAGCAGTACTTC.

This clone was counted only a few times. V gene TRBV6-1 combines with J gene TRBJ1-5; TRBD1 matches 11 bases. The CDR3 runs to 15 residues. V was clipped by 1 base and J by 6 bases; unmatched bases: 2. Germline V lookup: CDR1 MNHNS, CDR2 SASEGT. The CDR3 nucleotides are TGTGCCAGCAGTGAAGGGACAGGGGGCGTTCAGCCCCAGCATTTT. Encoded protein: CASSEGTGGVQPQHF.

The V and J genes are TRBV18 and TRBJ1-1; 8 bases are a match to TRBD1. Germline lookup yields CDR1 KGHSH and CDR2 LQKENI. V shed 5 bases, J shed 2 bases, and the junction held 4 bases outside the gene matches. CDR3 size: 14 residues. The CDR3 loop is CASSFGQGNTEAFF. The DNA for the CDR3 is TGTGCCAGCTCATTCGGACAGGGTAACACTGAAGCTTTCTTT.

The chain couples TRBV25-1 to TRBJ2-2; 12 nucleotides align to TRBD2. There are 18 residues in the CDR3. Germline V CDR1 and CDR2: MGHDK, SYGVNS. V trimming: 6 bases; J trimming: 0 bases; junction bases outside the gene matches: 8. The CDR3 spells CASRDALAGGANTGELFF. The CDR3 coding sequence is TGTGCCAGCAGAGATGCACTAGCGGGGGGCGCGAACACCGGGGAGCTGTTTTTT.

V usage is TRBV19 and J usage is TRBJ1-3; D remains unclear. Germline V lookup: CDR1 LNHDA, CDR2 SQIVND (reference sequence). The CDR3 sequence is 16 residues long. Trimming stripped 5 bases from V and 0 bases from J, with 14 bases between. This CDR3 reads CASSPPSPRSGNTIYF. The DNA for the CDR3 is TGTGCCAGTAGTCCCCCTAGCCCCCGCTCTGGAAACACCATATATTTT.

This rearrangement joins TRBV7-8 to TRBJ1-5; D possibly corresponds to TRBD1 (6 bases). CDR3 length: 14 residues. The V gene's germline CDR1 is SGHVS and CDR2 FQNEAQ. V was trimmed by 3 bases and J by 4 bases, leaving 10 bases between them. The DNA of the CDR3 is TGTGCCAGCAGCTTCGGGACAAGTAATCAGCCCCAGCATTTT. This translates into CASSFGTSNQPQHF. Looking up the rest from reference TRBV7-8 and TRBJ1-5 gives the full variable domain: GAGVSQSPRYKVAKRGQDVALRCDPISGHVSLFWYQQALGQGPEFLTYFQNEAQLDKSGLPSDRFFAERPEGSVSTLKIQRTQQEDSAVYLCASSFGTSNQPQHFGDGTRLSIL.